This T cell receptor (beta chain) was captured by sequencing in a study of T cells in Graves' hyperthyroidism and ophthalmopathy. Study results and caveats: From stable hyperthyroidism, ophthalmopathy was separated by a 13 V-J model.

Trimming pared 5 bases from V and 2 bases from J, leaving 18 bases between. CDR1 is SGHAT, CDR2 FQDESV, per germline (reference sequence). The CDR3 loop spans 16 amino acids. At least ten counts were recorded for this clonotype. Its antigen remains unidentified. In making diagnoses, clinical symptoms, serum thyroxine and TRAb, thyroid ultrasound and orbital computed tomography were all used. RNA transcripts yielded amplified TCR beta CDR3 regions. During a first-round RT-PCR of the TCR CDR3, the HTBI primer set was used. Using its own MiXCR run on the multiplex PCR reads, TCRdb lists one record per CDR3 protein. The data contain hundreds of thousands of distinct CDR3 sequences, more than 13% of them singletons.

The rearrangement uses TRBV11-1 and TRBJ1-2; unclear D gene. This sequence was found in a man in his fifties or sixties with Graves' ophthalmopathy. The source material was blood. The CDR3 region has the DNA TGTGCCAGCAGCCCCCGACAAGGAACTTCCAACTATGGCTACACCTTC. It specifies CASSPRQGTSNYGYTF. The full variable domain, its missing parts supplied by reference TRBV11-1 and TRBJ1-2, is EAEVAQSPRYKITEKSQAVAFWCDPISGHATLYWYRQILGQGPELLVQFQDESVVDDSQLPKDRFSAERLKGVDSTLKIQPAELGDSAMYLCASSPRQGTSNYGYTFGSGTRLTVV.